Listed here are 29 T cell receptor beta chains from one sample, sequenced in a study of T cells in Graves' hyperthyroidism and ophthalmopathy. RNA transcripts were the template for amplifying TCR beta CDR3 regions. The TCR CDR3 first-round RT-PCR relied on the HTBI primer set. TCRdb re-called the multiplex PCR reads with MiXCR, one entry per CDR3 protein. Of a few hundred thousand distinct CDR3 sequences in the sample, roughly 46% were seen once. The sequencing sample was made of peripheral blood or thyroid tissue (not recorded which). These TCRs come from a woman in her late teens or twenties with Graves' hyperthyroidism.

V usage is TRBV5-1 and J usage is TRBJ2-7, with 12 bases lining up with TRBD2. The end of the DNA is better explained by TRBJ2-5, so the J call may be wrong. Germline V gene lookup returns CDR1 SGHRS and CDR2 YFSETQ. The CDR3 loop spans 15 amino acids. For the CDR3, the DNA is TGCGCCAGCAGCCTGACTAGCGGGGGACAAGAGACCCAGTACTTC. It codes for CASSLTSGGQETQYF.

This clonotype was counted many times. The chain employs TRBV11-2 and TRBJ2-7; 7 bases map to TRBD2. The germline CDR1 and CDR2 sequences are SGHAT and FQNNGV. Unmatched junction bases numbered 15, after V lost 5 bases and J lost 2 bases. CDR3 length equals 17 residues. For the CDR3, the DNA is TGTGCCAGCAGCCTATCGTCGGTAGCGGGCATCGCCTACGAGCAGTACTTC. Translating gives CASSLSSVAGIAYEQYF. Combining the CDR3 with reference TRBV11-2 and TRBJ2-7 gives the whole variable domain EAGVAQSPRYKIIEKRQSVAFWCNPISGHATLYWYQQILGQGPKLLIQFQNNGVVDDSQLPKDRFSAERLKGVDSTLKIQPAKLEDSAVYLCASSLSSVAGIAYEQYFGPGTRLTVT.

At least ten counts were recorded for this clonotype. One junction end does not reproduce the germline sequence, and a read error may be involved. The genes are TRBV7-7 and TRBJ2-2; D might be TRBD2 (5 bases). CDR1 and CDR2 (germline): SSHAT, FNYEAQ (reference sequence). This CDR3 has 14 amino acids. This CDR3 is CASSFDWETGELFF. The CDR3 region has the DNA TGTGCTAGCAGCTTCGACTGGGAGACCGGGGAGCTGTTTTTT.

The chain is built from TRBV2 and TRBJ1-2; D may be TRBD2 (5 bases). The end of the DNA is better explained by TRBJ2-1, so the J call may be wrong. The CDR3 loop spans 12 amino acids. Per germline, CDR1 SNHLY and CDR2 FYNNEI. In DNA, the CDR3 is TGTGCCAGCAGGGCTGGGCTAGCCGGGCAGTTCTTC. Translation: CASRAGLAGQFF.

The chain joins TRBV2 to TRBJ1-6; perhaps TRBD1 as D (6 bases). The germline V gene has CDR1 SNHLY and CDR2 FYNNEI. The germline V and J ends were trimmed by 4 bases and 13 bases, with 14 bases remaining between them. CDR3 length equals 13 residues. The CDR3 region has the DNA TGTGCCAGCAGTGGGGGAGGGGGTCAGCCCCTCCACTTT. Residues: CASSGGGGQPLHF.

V and J are TRBV7-8 and TRBJ1-1, with 8 positions matching TRBD1. The CDR3 is 19 residues long. Unmatched junction bases numbered 18, after V lost 1 base and J lost 5 bases. Per germline, CDR1 SGHVS and CDR2 FQNEAQ. The CDR3: CASSLDFYRLDRVRTEAFF. For the CDR3, the DNA is TGTGCCAGCAGCTTAGATTTTTATCGATTGGACAGGGTGAGAACTGAAGCTTTCTTT.

This clonotype was observed a few times. J is TRBJ2-7 and V is TRBV7-3, with 9 bases that match TRBD1. The DNA end lines up better with TRBJ2-1; the J call may be wrong. The CDR3 sequence is 13 residues long. Germline-derived CDR1 and CDR2 are SGHTA and FQGTGA. CDR3 sequence reads: CASSLDRGNEQFF. The CDR3 DNA follows: TGTGCCAGCAGCTTGGACAGGGGCAATGAGCAGTTCTTC.

The J gene is TRBJ2-5, the V gene TRBV15; D unclear. CDR1 and CDR2 (germline): LNHNV, YYDKDF (reference sequence). Trimming took 3 bases from V and 5 from J, leaving 16 bases between them. This CDR3 region has 15 residues. The CDR3 loop reads CATSSDSGMGETQYF. CDR3 sequence (DNA): TGTGCCACCAGCAGTGATTCCGGAATGGGGGAGACCCAGTACTTC.

A note on this clonotype: The junction differs from germline at one of its ends, possibly a read error. The V call is TRBV20-1, the J call TRBJ2-7; 9 bases align to TRBD1. The V gene's germline CDR1 is DFQATT and CDR2 SNEGSKA (reference sequence). The CDR3 loop spans 13 amino acids. CDR3 coding DNA: TGTGCCCCCTCCGGGACAGGGAAGTACGAGCAGTACTTC. Its protein is CAPSGTGKYEQYF.

The chain is built from TRBV7-8 and TRBJ2-7; 9 bases are shared with TRBD1. The end of the DNA aligns better with TRBJ2-1, so the J call may be wrong. The CDR3 has 15 amino acids. CDR1 is SGHVS, CDR2 FQNEAQ, per germline. CDR3 DNA sequence: TGTGCCAGCAGCCCTCGGACAGGGGTCTACAATGAGCAGTTCTTC. Its protein is CASSPRTGVYNEQFF.

The chain recombines TRBV10-3 with TRBJ1-2; a possible D gene is TRBD1 (5 bases). The CDR3 sequence is 15 residues long. The germline CDR1 and CDR2 sequences are ENHRY and SYGVKD. Trimming pared 3 bases from V and 8 bases from J, leaving 19 bases between. The CDR3 sequence: CAISDRDRPLYGYTF. CDR3 DNA sequence: TGTGCCATCAGTGACCGGGACCGGCCTCTATACGGCTACACCTTC.

This clonotype has at least ten counts. The chain has TRBV6-5 and TRBJ1-2; no clear D. CDR1 and CDR2 (germline): MNHEY, SVGAGI. With 0 bases removed from V and 2 bases from J, the gap between germline ends came to 16 bases. CDR3 length: 17 residues. The CDR3 sequence: CASSYSSYERANYGYTF. CDR3 nucleotides: TGTGCCAGCAGTTACTCGAGTTACGAGCGTGCGAACTATGGCTACACCTTC.

Here the CDR3 reads CASSARTGGVDGGEKLFF. Written as DNA, the CDR3 is TGTGCCAGCAGTGCGAGAACAGGGGGGGTCGACGGCGGTGAAAAACTGTTTTTT. V is TRBV2 and J is TRBJ1-4; TRBD1 agrees at 8 bases. V gave up 4 bases and J gave up 7 bases; unmatched junction bases: 17. The CDR3 covers 18 residues. Germline values: CDR1 SNHLY, CDR2 FYNNEI.

The sample holds a few counts of this clonotype. The chain uses TRBV2 and TRBJ2-7; the D is unclear. Trimming removed 6 bases from V and 6 bases from J, with 9 bases in between. The CDR3 is 11 amino acids. CDR1 and CDR2 from the germline V gene are SNHLY and FYNNEI. CDR3 amino acids: CASRATIEQYF. CDR3 DNA sequence: TGTGCCAGCAGGGCTACTATCGAGCAGTACTTC. The full variable domain, its missing parts supplied by reference TRBV2 and TRBJ2-7, is EPEVTQTPSHQVTQMGQEVILRCVPISNHLYFYWYRQILGQKVEFLVSFYNNEISEKSEIFDDQFSVERPDGSNFTLKIRSTKLEDSAMYFCASRATIEQYFGPGTRLTVT.

This clonotype appeared a few times. The genes are TRBV27 and TRBJ1-2; possibly TRBD1 for D (5 bases). The CDR3 is made up of 13 amino acids. Germline V gives CDR1 MNHEY, CDR2 SMNVEV (reference sequence). V was shortened by 5 bases and J by 4 bases, with 11 bases between the two germline ends. Here the CDR3 reads CASSQGAFYGYTF. CDR3 coding DNA: TGTGCCAGCAGTCAAGGGGCATTCTATGGCTACACCTTC.

This clonotype showed up many times. The chain uses TRBV5-4 and TRBJ2-5, with 12 positions matching TRBD1. V shed 5 bases, J shed 5 bases, and the junction held 13 bases outside the gene matches. Germline CDR1 reads SGHNT; CDR2 reads YYREEE (reference sequence). The CDR3 loop spans 17 amino acids. The CDR3 spells CASSYIPGQGAWETQYF. As DNA, the CDR3 is TGTGCCAGCAGTTATATACCGGGACAGGGGGCGTGGGAGACCCAGTACTTC. Based on the CDR3 plus reference TRBV5-4 and TRBJ2-5, the full variable domain is ETGVTQSPTHLIKTRGQQVTLRCSSQSGHNTVSWYQQALGQGPQFIFQYYREEENGRGNFPPRFSGLQFPNYSSELNVNALELDDSALYLCASSYIPGQGAWETQYFGPGTRLLVL.

The V and J genes are TRBV7-9 and TRBJ2-7, with TRBD2 matching 11 bases. The J call is doubtful: the DNA matches TRBJ2-1 better. The CDR3 totals 15 residues. Looked up from germline, CDR1 is SEHNR and CDR2 is FQNEAQ (reference sequence). The CDR3 nucleotides are TGTGCCAGCAGCTACGCCCGACTAGCGGGGAATGAGCAGTTCTTC. Translation gives CASSYARLAGNEQFF.

This clonotype came up many times. The chain links TRBV12-3 or TRBV12-4 to TRBJ2-2; D is possibly TRBD2 (5 bases). The V end lost 6 bases, the J end lost 4 bases, and 12 bases lay between the germline ends. The CDR3 is made up of 14 amino acids. In DNA, the CDR3 is TGTGCCAGCAGGTTGGACTCACGCACCGGGGAGCTGTTTTTT. It translates to CASRLDSRTGELFF.

This clonotype appeared many times. The V and J genes are TRBV5-6 and TRBJ2-5, with D possibly TRBD2 on 5 matching bases. The CDR3 spans 13 residues. The germline gives CDR1 SGHDT, CDR2 YYEEEE. Trimming stripped 3 bases from V and 5 bases from J, with 11 bases between. DNA for the CDR3: TGTGCCAGCAGCTCGGACTTGGCGGAGACCCAGTACTTC. Translating gives CASSSDLAETQYF.

The table lists this clonotype with many counts. The rearrangement links TRBV6-1 to TRBJ1-6; 7 bases are a match to TRBD1. Trimming took 1 base from V and 8 from J; bases not matched to a gene: 14. The CDR3 sequence is 18 residues long. Germline CDR1 reads MNHNS; CDR2 reads SASEGT. The CDR3 sequence is CASSEGSLQGMMDSPLHF. The DNA for the CDR3 is TGTGCCAGCAGTGAAGGCTCCCTACAGGGGATGATGGATTCACCCCTCCACTTT.

The rearrangement joins TRBV24-1 to TRBJ2-1; 8 bases are shared with TRBD2. Germline CDR1 and CDR2: KGHDR and SFDVKD. The CDR3 is 15 amino acids. Unmatched junction bases numbered 10, after V lost 5 bases and J lost 8 bases. The CDR3 protein is CATSGGPGLEDEQFF. DNA for the CDR3: TGTGCCACCAGTGGGGGACCGGGACTAGAGGATGAGCAGTTCTTC.

The genes are TRBV9 and TRBJ1-6; 11 nucleotides align to TRBD1. The CDR3 is 15 residues long. Germline CDR1 is SGDLS and CDR2 is YYNGEE. The V and J ends lost 3 bases and 8 bases, in that order; junction bases with no gene match: 4. CDR3 DNA sequence: TGTGCCAGCAGCGAGGGGGACAGGGGGGATTCACCCCTCCACTTT. Translation: CASSEGDRGDSPLHF.

This clonotype was seen many times. The chain combines TRBV6-1 with TRBJ2-7, with D perhaps given as TRBD1 or TRBD2 (7 bases each). From germline, CDR1 is MNHNS and CDR2 SASEGT. The CDR3 extends over 18 amino acids. V lost 2 bases and J lost 0, with 20 bases in between. The CDR3 bases are TGTGCCAGCAGTGAATTGGCTGATGACAGGGACTACTCCTACGAGCAGTACTTC. Its protein is CASSELADDRDYSYEQYF.

A single count supports this clonotype. This CDR3 is missing its conserved last phenylalanine or tryptophan, likely due to a read error. This chain uses TRBV6-5 with TRBJ2-2, with 7 bases matching TRBD1. CDR3 length: 14 residues. In germline, CDR1 is MNHEY, CDR2 SVGAGI. The V and J ends lost 6 bases and 8 bases, in that order; junction bases with no gene match: 9. CDR3 sequence: CASSLDRVKGELFY. CDR3 nucleotide sequence: TGTGCCAGCAGCCTCGACAGGGTGAAAGGGGAGCTGTTTTAT.

This clonotype occurred many times. The V gene is TRBV4-1, the J gene TRBJ2-5, with no clear D. This CDR3 comprises 14 residues. From germline, CDR1 is MGHRA and CDR2 YSYEKL. V was shortened by 1 base and J by 3 bases, with 9 bases between the two germline ends. The CDR3 loop is CASSQALREETQYF. The CDR3 nucleotides are TGCGCCAGCAGCCAAGCGTTACGAGAAGAGACCCAGTACTTC.

This clonotype has a handful of counts. This chain connects TRBV5-1 to TRBJ2-1; D is unresolved. CDR1 and CDR2 (germline): SGHRS, YFSETQ. The V gene lost 4 bases and the J gene lost 9 bases, with 14 bases spanning the gap. This CDR3 has 13 amino acids. DNA for the CDR3: TGCGCCAGCAGCCCAGACCTGCGGTTTGAGCAGTTCTTC. It codes for CASSPDLRFEQFF.

This clonotype is a singleton in its sample. The CDR3 does not close with the conserved phenylalanine or tryptophan, likely indicating a read error. The DNA is left out, because the CDR3 cannot be placed on it with certainty; the CDR3 is given as TCRdb lists it. V gene TRBV5-1 combines with J gene TRBJ1-6; TRBD1 is the table's D call, not checked against the DNA. Germline values: CDR1 SGHRS, CDR2 YFSETQ. The CDR3 comprises 14 residues, both ends counted. CDR3 sequence: CASSPARSMSLFPR.

This clonotype has a count of ten or more. The chain carries TRBV4-1 and TRBJ2-2; TRBD2 matches at 9 bases. The CDR3 runs 19 residues. V lost 1 base to trimming and J lost 4 bases; unmatched junction nucleotides: 13. Germline CDR1 reads MGHRA; CDR2 reads YSYEKL. In nucleotides, the CDR3 is TGCGCCAGCAGCCAAGGCGTGGGTTCCGCGGGAGGGTTCACCGGGGAGCTGTTTTTT. Residues: CASSQGVGSAGGFTGELFF.

This clonotype was observed a few times. V gene TRBV2 combines with J gene TRBJ2-4, with D possibly TRBD1 on 6 matching bases. V gave up 6 bases and J gave up 1 base, with 10 bases separating them. Per the germline V gene, CDR1 is SNHLY and CDR2 is FYNNEI. The CDR3 is 14 residues long. The CDR3 coding sequence is TGTGCCAGCAGGACAACAGGGGCCAAAAACATTCAGTACTTC. The encoded protein is CASRTTGAKNIQYF.